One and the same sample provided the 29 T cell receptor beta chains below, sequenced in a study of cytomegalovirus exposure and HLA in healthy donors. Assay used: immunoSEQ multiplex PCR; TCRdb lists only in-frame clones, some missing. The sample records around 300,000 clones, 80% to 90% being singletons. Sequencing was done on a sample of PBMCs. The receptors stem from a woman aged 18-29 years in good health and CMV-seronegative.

In DNA, the CDR3 is TGTGCCAGCAGCCCCGGGACTAGCGGGAGTGACAATGAGCAGTTCTTC. Translation gives CASSPGTSGSDNEQFF. V usage is TRBV7-9 and J usage is TRBJ2-1, with 14 bases identical to TRBD2. The CDR3 has 16 residues. The germline gives CDR1 SEHNR, CDR2 FQNEAQ (reference sequence). The J segment lost 5 bases and the V segment lost 5 bases, leaving 5 bases of the junction unmatched. The whole variable domain, remainder taken from reference TRBV7-9 and TRBJ2-1, is DTGVSQNPRHKITKRGQNVTFRCDPISEHNRLYWYRQTLGQGPEFLTYFQNEAQLEKSRLLSDRFSAERPKGSFSTLEIQRTEQGDSAMYLCASSPGTSGSDNEQFFGPGTRLTVL.

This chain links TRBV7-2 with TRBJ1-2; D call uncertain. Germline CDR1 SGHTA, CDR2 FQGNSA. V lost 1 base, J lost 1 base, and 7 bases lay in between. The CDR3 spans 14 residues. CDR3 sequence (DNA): TGTGCCAGCAGCTTAGAACAGAATAACTATGGCTACACCTTC. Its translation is CASSLEQNNYGYTF. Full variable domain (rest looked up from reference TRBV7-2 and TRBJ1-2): GAGVSQSPSNKVTEKGKDVELRCDPISGHTALYWYRQSLGQGLEFLIYFQGNSAPDKSGLPSDRFSAERTGGSVSTLTIQRTQQEDSAVYLCASSLEQNNYGYTFGSGTRLTVV.

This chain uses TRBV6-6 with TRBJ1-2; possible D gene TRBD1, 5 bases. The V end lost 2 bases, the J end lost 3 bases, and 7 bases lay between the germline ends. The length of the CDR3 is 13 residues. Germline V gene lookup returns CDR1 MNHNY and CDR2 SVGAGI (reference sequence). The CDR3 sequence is CASSYGGDYGYTF. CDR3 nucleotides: TGTGCCAGCAGTTACGGGGGGGACTATGGCTACACCTTC.

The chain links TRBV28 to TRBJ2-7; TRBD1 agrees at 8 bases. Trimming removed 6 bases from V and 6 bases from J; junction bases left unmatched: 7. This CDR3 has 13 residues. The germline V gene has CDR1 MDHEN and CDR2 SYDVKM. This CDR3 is CASRGQGAGEQYF. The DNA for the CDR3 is TGTGCCAGCAGGGGGCAGGGGGCGGGCGAGCAGTACTTC.

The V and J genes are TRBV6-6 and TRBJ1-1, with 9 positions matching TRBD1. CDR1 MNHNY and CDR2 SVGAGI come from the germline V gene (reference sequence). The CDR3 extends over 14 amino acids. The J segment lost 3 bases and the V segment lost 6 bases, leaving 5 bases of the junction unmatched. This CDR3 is CASSRGQGHTEAFF. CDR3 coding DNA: TGTGCCAGCAGCCGGGGACAGGGACACACTGAAGCTTTCTTT.

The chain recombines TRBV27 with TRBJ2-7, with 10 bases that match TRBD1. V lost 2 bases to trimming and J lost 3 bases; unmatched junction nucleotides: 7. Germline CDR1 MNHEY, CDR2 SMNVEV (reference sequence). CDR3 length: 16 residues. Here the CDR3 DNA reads TGTGCCAGCAGTTTAGGATCCGGGACAGGGGTCTACGAGCAGTACTTC. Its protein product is CASSLGSGTGVYEQYF.

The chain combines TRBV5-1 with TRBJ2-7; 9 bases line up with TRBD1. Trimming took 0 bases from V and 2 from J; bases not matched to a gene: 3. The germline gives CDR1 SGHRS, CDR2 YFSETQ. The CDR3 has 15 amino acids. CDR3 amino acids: CASSLGRQGAYEQYF. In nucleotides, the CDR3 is TGCGCCAGCAGCTTGGGCCGACAGGGGGCCTACGAGCAGTACTTC.

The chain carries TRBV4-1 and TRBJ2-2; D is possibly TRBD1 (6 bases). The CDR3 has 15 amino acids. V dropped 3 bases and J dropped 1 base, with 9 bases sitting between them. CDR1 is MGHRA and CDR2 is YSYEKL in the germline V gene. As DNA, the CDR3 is TGCGCCAGCAGCCAGCCGGGACAGAACACCGGGGAGCTGTTTTTT. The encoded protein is CASSQPGQNTGELFF.

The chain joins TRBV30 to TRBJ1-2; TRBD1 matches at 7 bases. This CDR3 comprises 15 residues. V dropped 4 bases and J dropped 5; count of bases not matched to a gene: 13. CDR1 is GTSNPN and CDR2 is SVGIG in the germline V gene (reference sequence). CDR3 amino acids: CAWTRRGGSRYGYTF. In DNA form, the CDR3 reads TGTGCCTGGACGCGGAGAGGGGGCTCAAGGTATGGCTACACCTTC.

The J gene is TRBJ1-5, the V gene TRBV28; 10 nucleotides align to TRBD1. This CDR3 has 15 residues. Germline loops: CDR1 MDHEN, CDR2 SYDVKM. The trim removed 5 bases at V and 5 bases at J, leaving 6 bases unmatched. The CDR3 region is CASSAGTGDYQPQHF. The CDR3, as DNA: TGTGCCAGCAGTGCGGGGACAGGGGACTATCAGCCCCAGCATTTT.

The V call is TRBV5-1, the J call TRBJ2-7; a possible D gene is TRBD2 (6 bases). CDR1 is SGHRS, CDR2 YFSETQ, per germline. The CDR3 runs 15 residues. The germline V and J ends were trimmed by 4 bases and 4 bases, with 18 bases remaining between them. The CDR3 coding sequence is TGCGCCAGCAGCCTAACGCGGGGCTGGATTTACGAGCAGTACTTC. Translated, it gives CASSLTRGWIYEQYF. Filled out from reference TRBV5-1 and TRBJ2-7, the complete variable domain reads KAGVTQTPRYLIKTRGQQVTLSCSPISGHRSVSWYQQTPGQGLQFLFEYFSETQRNKGNFPGRFSGRQFSNSRSEMNVSTLELGDSALYLCASSLTRGWIYEQYFGPGTRLTVT.

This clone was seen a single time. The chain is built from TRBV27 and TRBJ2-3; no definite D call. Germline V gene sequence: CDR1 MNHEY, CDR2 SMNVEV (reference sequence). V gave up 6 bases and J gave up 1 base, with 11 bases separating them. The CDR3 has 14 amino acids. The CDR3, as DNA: TGTGCCAGCAGCCCCGTAACGGGCACAGATACGCAGTATTTT. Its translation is CASSPVTGTDTQYF.

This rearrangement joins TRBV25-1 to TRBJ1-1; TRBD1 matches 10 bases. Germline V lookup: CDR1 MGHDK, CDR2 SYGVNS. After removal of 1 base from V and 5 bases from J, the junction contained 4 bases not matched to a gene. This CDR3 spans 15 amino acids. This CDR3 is CASSEWGTGVTEAFF. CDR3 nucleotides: TGTGCCAGCAGTGAATGGGGGACAGGGGTAACTGAAGCTTTCTTT.

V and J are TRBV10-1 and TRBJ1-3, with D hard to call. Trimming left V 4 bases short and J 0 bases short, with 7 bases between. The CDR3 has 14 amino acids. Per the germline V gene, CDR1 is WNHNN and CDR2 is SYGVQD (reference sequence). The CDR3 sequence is CASSGTGSGNTIYF. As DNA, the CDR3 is TGCGCCAGCAGTGGAACGGGCTCTGGAAACACCATATATTTT.

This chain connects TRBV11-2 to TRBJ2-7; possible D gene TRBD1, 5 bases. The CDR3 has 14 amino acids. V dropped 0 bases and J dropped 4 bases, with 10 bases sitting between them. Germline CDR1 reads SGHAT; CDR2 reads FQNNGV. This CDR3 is CASSLDIDSYEQYF. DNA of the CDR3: TGTGCCAGCAGCTTAGATATTGACAGTTACGAGCAGTACTTC.

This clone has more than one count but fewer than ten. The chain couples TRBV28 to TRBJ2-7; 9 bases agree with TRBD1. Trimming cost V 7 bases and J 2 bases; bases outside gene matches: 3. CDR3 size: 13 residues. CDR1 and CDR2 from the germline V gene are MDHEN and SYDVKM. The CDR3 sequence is CASKTGGTYEQYF. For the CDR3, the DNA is TGTGCCAGCAAGACAGGGGGGACCTACGAGCAGTACTTC.

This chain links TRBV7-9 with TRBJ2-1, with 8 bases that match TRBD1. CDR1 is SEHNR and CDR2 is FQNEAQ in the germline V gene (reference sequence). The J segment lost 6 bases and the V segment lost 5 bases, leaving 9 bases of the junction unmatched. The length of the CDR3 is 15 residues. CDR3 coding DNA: TGTGCCAGCAGCCAAGGACAGGGAGAGACCAATGAGCAGTTCTTC. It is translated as CASSQGQGETNEQFF.

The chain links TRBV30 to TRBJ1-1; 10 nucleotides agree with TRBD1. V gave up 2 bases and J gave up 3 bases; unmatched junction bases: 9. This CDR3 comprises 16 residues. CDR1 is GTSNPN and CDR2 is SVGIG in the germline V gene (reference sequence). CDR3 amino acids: CAWSTGQGEGYTEAFF. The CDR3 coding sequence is TGTGCCTGGAGTACCGGACAGGGGGAAGGGTACACTGAAGCTTTCTTT. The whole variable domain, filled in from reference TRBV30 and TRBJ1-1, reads SQTIHQWPATLVQPVGSPLSLECTVEGTSNPNLYWYRQAAGRGLQLLFYSVGIGQISSEVPQNLSASRPQDRQFILSSKKLLLSDSGFYLCAWSTGQGEGYTEAFFGQGTRLTVV.

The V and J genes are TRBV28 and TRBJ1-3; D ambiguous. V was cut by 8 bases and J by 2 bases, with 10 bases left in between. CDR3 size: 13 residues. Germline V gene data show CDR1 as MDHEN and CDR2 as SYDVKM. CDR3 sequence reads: CASYFPAGNTIYF. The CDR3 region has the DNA TGTGCCAGCTATTTCCCGGCTGGAAACACCATATATTTT.

The DNA for the CDR3 is TGTGCCAGCAGTGACGGTACAGGGTTTAAAGCTTTCTTT. Translated, it gives CASSDGTGFKAFF. The chain recombines TRBV6-4 with TRBJ1-1, with TRBD1 as a possible D gene (6 bases). Looked up from germline, CDR1 is MRHNA and CDR2 is SNTAGT. Trimming pared 2 bases from V and 9 bases from J, leaving 13 bases between. The CDR3 spans 13 residues.

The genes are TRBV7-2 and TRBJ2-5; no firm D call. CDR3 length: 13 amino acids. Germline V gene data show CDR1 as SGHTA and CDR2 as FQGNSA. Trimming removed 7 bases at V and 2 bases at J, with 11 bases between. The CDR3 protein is CASNSELQETQYF. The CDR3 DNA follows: TGTGCCAGCAACTCTGAGCTTCAAGAGACCCAGTACTTC.

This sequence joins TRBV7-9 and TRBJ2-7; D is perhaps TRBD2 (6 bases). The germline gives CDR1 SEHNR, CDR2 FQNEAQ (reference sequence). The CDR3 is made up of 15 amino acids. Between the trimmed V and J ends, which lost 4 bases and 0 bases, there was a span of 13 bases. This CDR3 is CASSWRDPNSYEQYF. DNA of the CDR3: TGTGCCAGCAGCTGGCGGGACCCCAACTCCTACGAGCAGTACTTC.

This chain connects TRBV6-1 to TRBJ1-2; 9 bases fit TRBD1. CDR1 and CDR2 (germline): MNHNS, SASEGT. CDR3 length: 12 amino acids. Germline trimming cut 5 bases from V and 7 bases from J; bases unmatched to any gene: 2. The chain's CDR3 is CASSHRGLGYTF. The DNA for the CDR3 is TGTGCCAGCAGTCACAGGGGGCTTGGCTACACCTTC.

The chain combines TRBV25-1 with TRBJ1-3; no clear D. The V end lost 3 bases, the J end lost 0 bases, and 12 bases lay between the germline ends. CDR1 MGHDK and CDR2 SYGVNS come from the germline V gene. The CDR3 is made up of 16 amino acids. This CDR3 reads CASSDPPRSSGNTIYF. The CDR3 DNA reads TGTGCCAGCAGTGACCCGCCCCGGAGCTCTGGAAACACCATATATTTT. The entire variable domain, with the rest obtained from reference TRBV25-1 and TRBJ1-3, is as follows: EADIYQTPRYLVIGTGKKITLECSQTMGHDKMYWYQQDPGMELHLIHYSYGVNSTEKGDLSSESTVSRIRTEHFPLTLESARPSHTSQYLCASSDPPRSSGNTIYFGEGSWLTVV.

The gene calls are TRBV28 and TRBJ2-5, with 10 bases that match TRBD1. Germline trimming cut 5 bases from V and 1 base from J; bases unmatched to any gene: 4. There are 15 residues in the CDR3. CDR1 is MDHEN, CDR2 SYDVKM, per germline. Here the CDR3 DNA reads TGTGCCAGCAGTCGACAGGGGGCCTCCCAAGAGACCCAGTACTTC. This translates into CASSRQGASQETQYF.

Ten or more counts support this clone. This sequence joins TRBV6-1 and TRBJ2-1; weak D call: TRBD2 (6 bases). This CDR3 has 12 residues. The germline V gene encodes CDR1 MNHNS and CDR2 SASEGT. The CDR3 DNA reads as TGTGCTGCCCAGCGGGTTTACAATGAGCAGTTCTTC. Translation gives CAAQRVYNEQFF.

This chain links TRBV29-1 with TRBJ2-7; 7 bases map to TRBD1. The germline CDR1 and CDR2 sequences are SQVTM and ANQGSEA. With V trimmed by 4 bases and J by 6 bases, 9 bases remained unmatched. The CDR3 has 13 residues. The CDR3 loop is CSVGTGWGLEQYF. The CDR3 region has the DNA TGCAGCGTTGGGACAGGCTGGGGTCTCGAGCAGTACTTC.

In DNA form, the CDR3 reads TGTGCCAGCAGCCTGGGGGGGGCCTTACAGCCCCAGCATTTT. Residues: CASSLGGALQPQHF. The rearrangement links TRBV7-2 to TRBJ1-5, with D perhaps TRBD1 (6 bases). The CDR3 extends over 14 amino acids. V lost 5 bases to trimming and J lost 7 bases, with 15 bases between them. Germline CDR1 is SGHTA and CDR2 is FQGNSA.

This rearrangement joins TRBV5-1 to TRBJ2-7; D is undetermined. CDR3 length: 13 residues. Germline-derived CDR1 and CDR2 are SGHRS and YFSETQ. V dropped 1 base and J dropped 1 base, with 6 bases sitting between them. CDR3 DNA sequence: TGCGCCAGCAGCTTGCCAAATTCCTACGAGCAGTACTTC. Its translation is CASSLPNSYEQYF. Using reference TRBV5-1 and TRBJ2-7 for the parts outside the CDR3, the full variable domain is KAGVTQTPRYLIKTRGQQVTLSCSPISGHRSVSWYQQTPGQGLQFLFEYFSETQRNKGNFPGRFSGRQFSNSRSEMNVSTLELGDSALYLCASSLPNSYEQYFGPGTRLTVT.